Below are 22 T cell receptor beta chains sequenced from a single sample in a study of identical twins. TCRdb itself ran the 5' RACE reads through MiXCR, one entry per CDR3 protein. The table has hundreds of thousands of distinct CDR3 sequences, under 9% seen once. This sample also appeared in a second study, on yellow fever vaccine responses in identical twins.

Sequencing was done on a sample of PBMCs. Receptors originate from a woman aged 18-30 years in good health.

The chain joins TRBV20-1 to TRBJ1-5; D gene ambiguous. This CDR3 region has 16 residues. The germline gives CDR1 DFQATT, CDR2 SNEGSKA (reference sequence). V was trimmed by 5 bases and J by 0 bases, leaving 17 bases between them. CDR3: CSAASSWIDSNQPQHF. CDR3 DNA: TGCAGTGCTGCGAGCTCGTGGATCGATAGCAATCAGCCCCAGCATTTT.

This chain uses TRBV4-2 with TRBJ1-2, with 7 bases identical to TRBD1. V shed 0 bases, J shed 5 bases, and the junction held 3 bases outside the gene matches. The CDR3 is made up of 14 amino acids. From germline, CDR1 is LGHNA and CDR2 YNFKEQ. The chain's CDR3 is CASSQEGQLYGYTF. The CDR3 bases are TGTGCCAGCAGCCAAGAGGGACAGCTTTATGGCTACACCTTC.

This clonotype appeared many times. The V call is TRBV7-9, the J call TRBJ2-1; 10 nucleotides align to TRBD2. After removal of 2 bases from V and 7 bases from J, the junction contained 5 bases not matched to a gene. The CDR3 covers 15 residues. Germline lookup yields CDR1 SEHNR and CDR2 FQNEAQ (reference sequence). The CDR3: CASSLQAGGANEQFF. The CDR3 bases are TGTGCCAGCAGCTTACAAGCGGGAGGGGCTAATGAGCAGTTCTTC.

CDR3 in DNA: TGTGCCATCACCGACAGCTCCCAAGAGACCCAGTACTTC. It is translated as CAITDSSQETQYF. The V and J genes are TRBV10-3 and TRBJ2-5, with D possibly TRBD1 on 5 matching bases. This CDR3 has 13 residues. Germline loops: CDR1 ENHRY, CDR2 SYGVKD. V was trimmed by 7 bases and J by 1 base, leaving 10 bases between them.

At least ten counts were recorded for this clonotype. The chain joins TRBV25-1 to TRBJ2-1, with TRBD1 identical over 9 bases. Looked up from germline, CDR1 is MGHDK and CDR2 is SYGVNS. CDR3 size: 16 residues. The trim removed 4 bases at V and 5 bases at J, leaving 9 bases unmatched. This CDR3 is CASSGTGGVGDNEQFF. Here the CDR3 DNA reads TGTGCCAGCAGTGGAACAGGGGGCGTGGGAGACAATGAGCAGTTCTTC.

The V call is TRBV4-3, the J call TRBJ2-1, with TRBD2 matching over 14 bases. CDR1 is LGHNA and CDR2 is YSLEER in the germline V gene. This CDR3 is 17 amino acids long. The V gene end was trimmed by 5 bases and the J gene end by 8 bases; junction bases not matched to a gene: 11. CDR3 residues: CASSSQTSGRAMDEQFF. The DNA of the CDR3 is TGCGCCAGCAGCTCCCAGACTAGCGGGAGGGCTATGGATGAGCAGTTCTTC.

This clonotype was observed many times. This chain joins TRBV10-3 and TRBJ2-7; no clear D gene. Germline V gene sequence: CDR1 ENHRY, CDR2 SYGVKD. Trimming left V 10 bases short and J 5 bases short, with 21 bases between. This CDR3 is built from 14 residues. This chain's CDR3 is CATRRGPETDEQYF. The CDR3 DNA reads as TGTGCCACTCGCCGAGGCCCAGAGACGGACGAGCAGTACTTC.

In its sample, this clonotype was seen a few times. J is TRBJ2-7 and V is TRBV9; D may be TRBD2 (6 bases). Germline V lookup: CDR1 SGDLS, CDR2 YYNGEE. V shed 0 bases and J shed 10 bases, with 17 bases lying between them. The CDR3 contains 14 residues. In DNA form, the CDR3 reads TGTGCCAGCAGCGTAGACTCCGGGAGAACCCGACAGTACTTC. It encodes CASSVDSGRTRQYF.

This clonotype was picked up a small number of times. This chain connects TRBV14 to TRBJ2-7; D perhaps matches TRBD2 (6 bases). V lost 4 bases and J lost 3, with 13 bases in between. Per the germline V gene, CDR1 is SGHDN and CDR2 is FVKESK. The CDR3 loop spans 14 amino acids. CDR3: CASSPTPGVYEQYF. The DNA of the CDR3 is TGTGCCAGCAGCCCGACACCGGGAGTCTACGAGCAGTACTTC.

The CDR3 spells CASSEGLWSSGANVLTF. The CDR3 nucleotides read TGTGCCAGCAGCGAGGGGCTTTGGAGCTCTGGGGCCAACGTCCTGACTTTC. This chain connects TRBV9 to TRBJ2-6, with D possibly being TRBD1 (5 bases). V lost 3 bases and J lost 0, with 13 bases in between. CDR3 length: 17 residues. Germline assignment: CDR1 SGDLS and CDR2 YYNGEE.

V and J are TRBV6-2 or TRBV6-3 and TRBJ2-1; 8 nucleotides align to TRBD2. Germline V gene lookup returns CDR1 MNHEY and CDR2 SVGEGT. The CDR3 has 12 amino acids. Losses at the gene ends were 6 bases for V and 9 bases for J; bases not matched to a gene: 4. The CDR3 protein is CASRSGGLEQFF. The DNA of the CDR3 is TGTGCCAGCAGAAGCGGGGGCCTTGAGCAGTTCTTC.

This chain uses TRBV7-8 with TRBJ2-1, with TRBD2 matching 11 bases. The CDR3 is 16 residues long. Per germline, CDR1 SGHVS and CDR2 FQNEAQ. The trim removed 5 bases at V and 4 bases at J, leaving 7 bases unmatched. The CDR3 nucleotides read TGTGCCAGCAGCATGTTTAGCGGGGGGGGTTACAATGAGCAGTTCTTC. It translates to CASSMFSGGGYNEQFF.

V is TRBV20-1 and J is TRBJ1-6; 8 positions match TRBD1. Germline V CDR1 and CDR2: DFQATT, SNEGSKA (reference sequence). The CDR3 extends over 15 amino acids. V lost 5 bases and J lost 1; bases outside the gene matches: 4. The CDR3 loop reads CSASTGGSYNSPLHF. The CDR3, as DNA: TGCAGTGCTTCAACAGGGGGATCCTATAATTCACCCCTCCACTTT.

This clonotype was counted only a few times. The chain carries TRBV28 and TRBJ2-1, with 10 bases matching TRBD2. V shed 5 bases and J 2 bases; nucleotides not matched to a gene: 6. Per the germline V gene, CDR1 is MDHEN and CDR2 is SYDVKM. The CDR3 covers 16 residues. In nucleotides, the CDR3 is TGTGCCAGCAGTAGCACCGGGACTAGCGCCTACAATGAGCAGTTCTTC. Protein sequence: CASSSTGTSAYNEQFF. Filled out from reference TRBV28 and TRBJ2-1, the complete variable domain reads DVKVTQSSRYLVKRTGEKVFLECVQDMDHENMFWYRQDPGLGLRLIYFSYDVKMKEKGDIPEGYSVSREKKERFSLILESASTNQTSMYLCASSSTGTSAYNEQFFGPGTRLTVL.

The V call is TRBV4-3, the J call TRBJ2-1; 12 bases fit TRBD1. This CDR3 is built from 15 residues. Germline CDR1 LGHNA, CDR2 YSLEER. V shed 5 bases and J 7 bases; nucleotides not matched to a gene: 6. DNA of the CDR3: TGCGCCAGCAGCGTCGGGACAGGGGGCAGGAATGAGCAGTTCTTC. This sequence encodes CASSVGTGGRNEQFF.

The chain is built from TRBV28 and TRBJ1-2; D is possibly TRBD1 (5 bases). Germline lookup yields CDR1 MDHEN and CDR2 SYDVKM. This CDR3 has 13 residues. Trimming removed 5 bases from V and 3 bases from J, with 10 bases in between. DNA of the CDR3: TGTGCCAGCAGTCAGGGTCGGTACTATGGCTACACCTTC. It translates to CASSQGRYYGYTF.

The chain joins TRBV29-1 to TRBJ2-3, with 9 bases identical to TRBD1. The germline V gene has CDR1 SQVTM and CDR2 ANQGSEA. The CDR3 spans 17 residues. V shed 7 bases and J 1 base; nucleotides not matched to a gene: 15. CDR3 sequence: CSAAGQGNSGGTDTQYF. In nucleotides, the CDR3 is TGCAGCGCCGCGGGACAGGGTAACTCCGGGGGCACAGATACGCAGTATTTT.

A few counts support this clonotype. The chain recombines TRBV15 with TRBJ2-1, with a tentative D call TRBD2 (5 bases). In germline, CDR1 is LNHNV, CDR2 YYDKDF (reference sequence). The CDR3 has 14 residues. V gave up 3 bases and J gave up 7 bases, with 13 bases separating them. The CDR3 nucleotides read TGTGCCACCAGCAGTAACCCCCGCGGGAATGAGCAGTTCTTC. Its translation is CATSSNPRGNEQFF. The variable domain in full, completed from reference TRBV15 and TRBJ2-1, reads DAMVIQNPRYQVTQFGKPVTLSCSQTLNHNVMYWYQQKSSQAPKLLFHYYDKDFNNEADTPDNFQSRRPNTSFCFLDIRSPGLGDTAMYLCATSSNPRGNEQFFGPGTRLTVL.

The chain carries TRBV6-1 and TRBJ2-5; 8 bases map to TRBD2. The CDR3 has 16 amino acids. CDR1 and CDR2 from the germline V gene are MNHNS and SASEGT. Trimming removed 6 bases from V and 4 bases from J; junction bases left unmatched: 13. The CDR3 sequence is CASSRDPTLAGETQYF. The CDR3 DNA reads as TGTGCCAGCAGCCGCGACCCGACCCTAGCGGGAGAGACCCAGTACTTC.

The chain couples TRBV7-4 to TRBJ2-7, with D unclear. Trimming removed 2 bases at V and 7 bases at J, with 18 bases between. The CDR3 contains 15 residues. Germline V gene sequence: CDR1 SGHVT, CDR2 SQSDAQ. CDR3 loop: CASSLSVPQMWEQYF. The CDR3 bases are TGTGCCAGCAGCTTATCGGTCCCCCAGATGTGGGAGCAGTACTTC. The complete variable domain, with remaining parts taken from reference TRBV7-4 and TRBJ2-7, reads GAGVSQSPRYKVAKRGRDVALRCDSISGHVTLYWYRQTLGQGSEVLTYSQSDAQRDKSGRPSGRFSAERPERSVSTLKIQRTEQGDSAVYLCASSLSVPQMWEQYFGPGTRLTVT.

The chain combines TRBV3-1 with TRBJ2-1; TRBD1 matches 9 bases. CDR1 LGHDT and CDR2 YNNKEL come from the germline V gene (reference sequence). The CDR3 sequence is 15 residues long. Losses at the gene ends were 3 bases for V and 8 bases for J; bases not matched to a gene: 8. The CDR3 nucleotides are TGTGCCAGCAGCCACCCGGGACAGGGTGACGATGAGCAGTTCTTC. This sequence encodes CASSHPGQGDDEQFF.

The CDR3 here is CASSDPGLAYEQYF. In DNA, the CDR3 is TGCGCCAGCAGTGACCCGGGACTAGCCTACGAGCAGTACTTC. This rearrangement joins TRBV10-1 to TRBJ2-7, with 8 bases lining up with TRBD2. This CDR3 has 14 residues. V shed 3 bases, J shed 2 bases, and the junction held 3 bases outside the gene matches. Germline CDR1 WNHNN, CDR2 SYGVQD (reference sequence).